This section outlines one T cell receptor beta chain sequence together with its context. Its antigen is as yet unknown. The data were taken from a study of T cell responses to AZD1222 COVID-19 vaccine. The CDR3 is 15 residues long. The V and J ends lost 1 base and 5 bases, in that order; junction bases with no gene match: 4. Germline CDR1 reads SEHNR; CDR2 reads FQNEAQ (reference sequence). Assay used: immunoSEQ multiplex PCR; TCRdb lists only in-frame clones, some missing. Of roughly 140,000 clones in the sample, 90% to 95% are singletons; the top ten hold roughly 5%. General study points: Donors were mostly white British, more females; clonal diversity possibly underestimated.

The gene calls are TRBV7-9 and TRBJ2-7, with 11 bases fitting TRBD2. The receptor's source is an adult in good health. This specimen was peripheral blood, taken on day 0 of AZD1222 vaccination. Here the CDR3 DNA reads TGTGCCAGCAGCTTAGGGACTAGCGGGTTCGACGAGCAGTACTTC. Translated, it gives CASSLGTSGFDEQYF.